Sequencing of this T cell receptor beta chain was carried out in a study of CD8+CD57+ T cells in acquired aplastic anemia. On the study more broadly: Sorted CD4+ plus CD8+ cells gave DNA averaging about 3.2 ug. General study findings and limits: Patients showed no significant difference from controls in CD8+ Simpson's diversity. The number of CD8+ CDR3 sequences shared by patients and controls was approximately 31.

CDR3 and TCR beta VDJ profiling relied on genomic DNA as the template. MiXCR, run by TCRdb on the reads, gives a single entry per CDR3 protein. The sample includes around 130,000 distinct CDR3 sequences, 48% seen only once; the top ten take 2% to 3%. This clonotype came up many times. The antigen is not known. The sample consisted of sorted CD4+, CD8+, or CD8+CD57+ T cells (not recorded which) from PBMCs. The sequence came from a human donor in good health, serving as a control.

This CDR3 reads CASNRQGYNEQFF. CDR3 DNA sequence: TGTGCCAGCAACCGGCAGGGCTACAATGAGCAGTTCTTC. This sequence joins TRBV3-1 and TRBJ2-1; D is perhaps TRBD1 (5 bases). V was cut by 7 bases and J by 3 bases, with 10 bases left in between. The CDR3 covers 13 residues. Germline CDR1 reads LGHDT; CDR2 reads YNNKEL (reference sequence).